The 19 T cell receptor beta chains presented below share a single source sample, sequenced in a study of T cell repertoires in cytomegalovirus infection. No cognate antigen is known for these TCRs. MiXCR, run by TCRdb on the reads, gives a single entry per CDR3 protein. In the table there are about 220,000 distinct CDR3 sequences, about 40% of which are singletons. The sample in question was CD8+ T cells from cultured PBMCs, obtained from culture after CMV antigen stimulation. The receptors derive from a human donor in good health (CMV status not recorded). Some clones in this sample may be carry-over from other donors' samples.

The chain has TRBV12-3 or TRBV12-4 and TRBJ2-1, with 8 bases identical to TRBD2. The CDR3 runs to 16 residues. J gave up 9 bases and V 7 bases, and 17 bases lay outside the gene matches. CDR3 in DNA: TGTGCCAGCAATACTAGGAGGGGCAACGGGAGGGCTGAGCAGTTCTTC. Encoded protein: CASNTRRGNGRAEQFF.

This sequence joins TRBV7-8 and TRBJ2-7, with a weak D call TRBD2 (6 bases). The CDR3 loop spans 17 amino acids. The V end was cut by 4 bases, the J end by 2 bases, with 21 bases between. The germline gives CDR1 SGHVS, CDR2 FQNEAQ. Here the CDR3 DNA reads TGTGCCAGCAGCTCCCCCCCCGTTGGCGGGGTGACCTACGAGCAGTACTTC. This gives the protein CASSSPPVGGVTYEQYF.

The CDR3 sequence: CASSLYAGTGSDNEQFF. The CDR3 nucleotides read TGTGCCAGCAGCTTATACGCGGGGACAGGGTCCGACAATGAGCAGTTCTTC. This chain connects TRBV11-2 to TRBJ2-1; TRBD1 matches at 9 bases. This CDR3 has 17 amino acids. The V gene's germline CDR1 is SGHAT and CDR2 FQNNGV. Trimming at V came to 2 bases and at J to 5 bases, leaving 10 bases not matched to a gene.

In this sample, this clonotype turned up a few times. The chain has TRBV7-8 and TRBJ2-1, with D uncertain. The CDR3 has 14 residues. The ends were cut back, 5 bases at V and 0 bases at J, with 8 bases in the middle. Germline V lookup: CDR1 SGHVS, CDR2 FQNEAQ. CDR3 in DNA: TGTGCCAGCAGCAACGCGGCCTCCTACAATGAGCAGTTCTTC. It encodes CASSNAASYNEQFF.

This clonotype was seen more than once but under ten times. The CDR3 loop reads CSIQAGTDTQYF. The CDR3 coding sequence is TGTTCTATTCAGGCTGGCACAGATACGCAGTATTTT. The rearrangement uses TRBV11-2 and TRBJ2-3; D gene ambiguous. This CDR3 has 12 residues. Germline V gene data show CDR1 as SGHAT and CDR2 as FQNNGV.

The genes are TRBV4-2 and TRBJ2-1; TRBD2 matches 12 bases. Trimming at V came to 1 base and at J to 2 bases, leaving 3 bases not matched to a gene. Germline V gene data show CDR1 as LGHNA and CDR2 as YNFKEQ. The CDR3 runs 17 residues. The CDR3 loop reads CASSQAGLAGPYNEQFF. CDR3 bases: TGTGCCAGCAGCCAAGCCGGACTAGCGGGACCCTACAATGAGCAGTTCTTC.

This clonotype appeared once. The genes are TRBV15 and TRBJ1-2; D remains unclear. Germline values: CDR1 LNHNV, CDR2 YYDKDF (reference sequence). The CDR3 covers 15 residues. Trimming shortened V by 0 bases and J by 0 bases, and 8 bases separated the two germline ends. CDR3 DNA: TGTGCCACCAGCAGAGACAGGTCTGCTAACTATGGCTACACCTTC. Translation: CATSRDRSANYGYTF.

The V call is TRBV6-2 or TRBV6-3, the J call TRBJ1-1; no definite D call. The V and J ends lost 8 bases and 1 base respectively, with 11 bases between them. Per germline, CDR1 MNHEY and CDR2 SVGEGT. The CDR3 totals 13 residues. The CDR3 nucleotides are TGTGCCAGCGAGGGTCTTTGGAACACTGAAGCTTTCTTT. Amino acid sequence: CASEGLWNTEAFF.

In this sample, this clonotype turned up many times. The chain couples TRBV7-6 to TRBJ1-6; D is uncertain. Germline lookup yields CDR1 SGHVS and CDR2 FNYEAQ. Between the trimmed V and J ends, which lost 0 bases and 2 bases, there was a span of 8 bases. The length of the CDR3 is 16 residues. The CDR3 here is CASSLADVTYNSPLHF. DNA of the CDR3: TGTGCCAGCAGCTTAGCAGACGTGACCTATAATTCACCCCTCCACTTT.

This clonotype was observed a few times. The chain carries TRBV27 and TRBJ2-1; D remains unclear. Trimming cost V 4 bases and J 8 bases, with 12 bases left between them. CDR3 length: 13 residues. Germline V CDR1 and CDR2: MNHEY, SMNVEV (reference sequence). The CDR3 is CASSSPYEYEQFF. The CDR3 bases are TGTGCCAGCAGTTCCCCTTATGAGTATGAGCAGTTCTTC.

The chain combines TRBV27 with TRBJ2-1, with TRBD2 identical over 10 bases. The V and J ends lost 8 bases and 5 bases, in that order; junction bases with no gene match: 3. Germline values: CDR1 MNHEY, CDR2 SMNVEV (reference sequence). The CDR3 length is 13 residues. DNA for the CDR3: TGTGCCAGCCGACTAGCGGGCCACAATGAGCAGTTCTTC. It specifies CASRLAGHNEQFF.

This clonotype was counted only a few times. The chain employs TRBV7-9 and TRBJ2-1, with D unresolved. Germline-derived CDR1 and CDR2 are SEHNR and FQNEAQ (reference sequence). The CDR3 loop spans 14 amino acids. V was trimmed by 0 bases and J by 7 bases, leaving 10 bases between them. The CDR3 loop is CASSLADRFNEQFF. The CDR3 DNA reads TGTGCCAGCAGCTTAGCGGACCGCTTTAATGAGCAGTTCTTC.

The J gene is TRBJ1-1, the V gene TRBV4-1, with TRBD1 matching over 8 bases. V dropped 4 bases and J dropped 1; count of bases not matched to a gene: 5. Germline values: CDR1 MGHRA, CDR2 YSYEKL. The CDR3 covers 15 residues. DNA for the CDR3: TGCGCCAGCAGCCGATGGACAGGGCGGAACACTGAAGCTTTCTTT. Encoded protein: CASSRWTGRNTEAFF.

The chain combines TRBV28 with TRBJ2-7; 10 bases align to TRBD2. V was clipped by 7 bases and J by 1 base; unmatched bases: 7. Germline loops: CDR1 MDHEN, CDR2 SYDVKM. The CDR3 totals 15 residues. The CDR3 nucleotides are TGTGCCAGCACCATATCGGGACTAGCGTCCTACGAGCAGTACTTC. It translates to CASTISGLASYEQYF.

This clonotype was counted only a few times. The V and J genes are TRBV24-1 and TRBJ2-2; 12 bases line up with TRBD2. The CDR3 totals 16 residues. Germline loops: CDR1 KGHDR, CDR2 SFDVKD. V shed 3 bases, J shed 6 bases, and the junction held 4 bases outside the gene matches. The chain's CDR3 is CATSDRLAGEAGELFF. The CDR3 nucleotides are TGTGCCACCAGTGATCGACTAGCGGGGGAGGCCGGGGAGCTGTTTTTT.

The chain is built from TRBV10-3 and TRBJ1-6; D perhaps matches TRBD1 (6 bases). Germline V gives CDR1 ENHRY, CDR2 SYGVKD. Trimming cost V 0 bases and J 17 bases, with 11 bases left between them. The length of the CDR3 is 12 residues. The CDR3 DNA follows: TGTGCCATCAGTGAGTCCGGAGGGGGGATCCACTTT. Translated, it gives CAISESGGGIHF.

This chain joins TRBV2 and TRBJ2-1; 7 nucleotides align to TRBD1. Germline assignment: CDR1 SNHLY and CDR2 FYNNEI. The CDR3 spans 18 residues. Trimming at V came to 2 bases and at J to 4 bases, leaving 14 bases not matched to a gene. DNA for the CDR3: TGTGCCAGCAGTGAATTGGACAGGTCACCTTCAAGGTACAATGAGCAGTTCTTC. It translates to CASSELDRSPSRYNEQFF. The full variable domain, with the rest looked up from reference TRBV2 and TRBJ2-1, is EPEVTQTPSHQVTQMGQEVILRCVPISNHLYFYWYRQILGQKVEFLVSFYNNEISEKSEIFDDQFSVERPDGSNFTLKIRSTKLEDSAMYFCASSELDRSPSRYNEQFFGPGTRLTVL.

This chain links TRBV5-6 with TRBJ1-5; 8 bases match TRBD1. There are 15 residues in the CDR3. Germline V gene sequence: CDR1 SGHDT, CDR2 YYEEEE. V gave up 1 base and J gave up 2 bases; unmatched junction bases: 2. Here the CDR3 reads CASSLWGQGNQPQHF. As DNA, the CDR3 is TGTGCCAGCAGCTTGTGGGGACAGGGCAATCAGCCCCAGCATTTT.

The CDR3: CASSQGGRDNQPQHF. CDR3 bases: TGCGCCAGCAGCCAAGGGGGCAGGGATAATCAGCCCCAGCATTTT. The chain uses TRBV4-1 and TRBJ1-5; TRBD1 is a possible D gene (5 bases). V shed 1 base and J shed 4 bases, with 11 bases lying between them. This CDR3 region has 15 residues. Germline loops: CDR1 MGHRA, CDR2 YSYEKL.